Listed below are T cell receptor beta chains from one sample, sequenced in a study of T cells in Graves' hyperthyroidism and ophthalmopathy. TCRdb re-derived calls from the multiplex PCR reads in MiXCR, one entry per CDR3 protein. Here the sample spans some 650,000 distinct CDR3 sequences, 16% being singletons. The material sequenced was blood. The receptors were gathered from a woman in her thirties or forties with Graves' ophthalmopathy. Each CDR3 is given with its conserved first and last residue. The D gene is left open where the match is weak. Clone size is not always given. Where it is, it says once, few, many or a class for expanded clones.

d_call	v_call	clone_size	j_call	cdr3_nt	cdr3_aa
NA	TRBV11-2	many	TRBJ1-2	TGTGCCAGCAGCACTTACAGGGAGGAGAGAGGCTACACCTTC	CASSTYREERGYTF
TRBD1	TRBV19	few	TRBJ2-5	TGTGCCACCAGGGCCGGGACAGGGACGTCGGAGACCCAGTACTTC	CATRAGTGTSETQYF
TRBD1	TRBV12-3/TRBV12-4	many	TRBJ1-2	TGTGCCAGCAGTCCAACAGGGGCTGTGGGTGGCTACACCTTC	CASSPTGAVGGYTF
TRBD1	TRBV2	few	TRBJ1-2	TGTGCCAGCAGAAGACAGGGCGAGGTTAACTATGGCTACACCTTC	CASRRQGEVNYGYTF
NA	TRBV4-1	few	TRBJ1-1	TGCGCCAGCAGCCAAGATCAGGGAATGAACACTGAAGCTTTCTTT	CASSQDQGMNTEAFF
NA	TRBV7-9	many	TRBJ1-6	TGTGCCAGCAGCTTAGTATTGTCACCCCTCCACTTT	CASSLVLSPLHF
NA	TRBV10-3	NA	TRBJ1-2	TGTGCCATCAGTGAGGGGACAACAAGCCTGAACTATGGCTACACCTTC	CAISEGTTSLNYGYTF
NA	TRBV11-2	many	TRBJ2-3	TGTGCCAGCAAGCCCTTTTCGGATACGCAGTATTTT	CASKPFSDTQYF
NA	TRBV6-1	many	TRBJ1-2	TGTGCCAGCAGCCAGGGATCGGGAGGCTACACCTTC	CASSQGSGGYTF
NA	TRBV19	NA	TRBJ2-6	TGTGCCAGTAAGGACAGTGCCGTCTCTGGGGCCAACGTCCTGACTTTC	CASKDSAVSGANVLTF
NA	TRBV11-2	many	TRBJ2-5	TGTGCCAGCACCGCCCAAAGGGGTAGGACAGAGACCCAGTACTTC	CASTAQRGRTETQYF
NA	TRBV7-3	few	TRBJ2-3	TGTGCCAGCAGCTTAACTAGCTTCGATACGCAGTATTTT	CASSLTSFDTQYF
NA	TRBV4-2	NA	TRBJ1-1	TGTGCCAGCAGCCAAGGCGCCAACGTGAACACTGAAGCTTTCTTT	CASSQGANVNTEAFF
NA	TRBV28	many	TRBJ2-1	TGTGCCAGCAGTGGGAGACAGAGCTCCTACAATGAGCAGTTCTTC	CASSGRQSSYNEQFF
NA	TRBV18	many	TRBJ1-2	TGTGCCAGCTCACCAGGGAATACGGACACTAAGGGCTACACCTTC	CASSPGNTDTKGYTF
TRBD2	TRBV28	NA	TRBJ2-1	TGTGCCAGCAGTTTAGGCGGGGGGGGCTGGAATGAGCAGTTCTTC	CASSLGGGGWNEQFF
NA	TRBV3-1	NA	TRBJ2-3	TGTGCCAGCAGCCGGAGGCGGATGGCAGATACGCAGTATTTT	CASSRRRMADTQYF
NA	TRBV6-1	few	TRBJ1-1	TGTGCCAGTTTTAACCGTGCTGAAGCTTTCTTT	CASFNRAEAFF
NA	TRBV2	many	TRBJ2-7	TGTGCCAGCAGTGAACAGGGGTTATACGAGCAGTACTTC	CASSEQGLYEQYF
NA	TRBV6-1	many	TRBJ2-5	TGTGCCAGCAGACCCGACAGGTGGGGTTTCGGGGAGACCCAGTACTTC	CASRPDRWGFGETQYF
TRBD1	TRBV7-9	NA	TRBJ1-3	TGTGCCAGCAGCTTAGTCCCTGGGACAGACTTTACTGGAAACACCATATATTTT	CASSLVPGTDFTGNTIYF
NA	TRBV11-3	few	TRBJ2-7	TGTGCCAGCAGCTTAGACGGCCAGGCCTACGAGCAGCACTTC	CASSLDGQAYEQHF
NA	TRBV27	many	TRBJ1-1	TGTGCCAGCAGTTTACAGGTTGTGGGCACTGAAGCTTTCTTT	CASSLQVVGTEAFF
NA	TRBV29-1	few	TRBJ1-1	TGCAGCGTAGGACACCGAATGAACACTGAAGCTTTCTTT	CSVGHRMNTEAFF
TRBD1	TRBV20-1	few	TRBJ2-7	TGCAGTGCTAGAGACCTAAACATCGAACCGGGACAGGGGGCCTACGAGCAGTACTTC	CSARDLNIEPGQGAYEQYF
NA	TRBV20-1	many	TRBJ2-1	TGCAGTGCTAGGGCCAACCGGTGGGAGGACTACAATGAGCAGTTCTTC	CSARANRWEDYNEQFF
TRBD1	TRBV7-9	few	TRBJ1-2	TGTGCCAGCAGCTTAGAGACAGGGGCGGCTGGCTACACCTTC	CASSLETGAAGYTF
NA	TRBV6-1	NA	TRBJ2-2	TGTGCCAGCAGCGCCTCAGGGGGGGGCACCGGGGAGCTGTTTTTT	CASSASGGGTGELFF
NA	TRBV6-2/TRBV6-3	NA	TRBJ2-3	TGTGCCTCCGACAGTACTAGCACAGATACGCAGTATTTT	CASDSTSTDTQYF
NA	TRBV14	NA	TRBJ2-5	TGTGCCAGCAGCCAGAACAGCCAAGAGACCCAGTACTTC	CASSQNSQETQYF
TRBD1	TRBV2	NA	TRBJ1-6	TGTGCCAGCAGTGGACAGGGGCCGACACCCCTCCACTTT	CASSGQGPTPLHF
TRBD2	TRBV11-2	many	TRBJ2-3	TGTGCCAGCACCCTGCGGGGGAGCACAGATACGCAGTATTTT	CASTLRGSTDTQYF
TRBD1	TRBV7-9	few	TRBJ2-2	TGTGCCAGCAGATCTCAGGGACAGCTTTTGGTCGGGGAGCTGTTTTTT	CASRSQGQLLVGELFF
NA	TRBV5-1	many	TRBJ2-7	TGCGCCAGCAGCCCACGGGACAACTACGAGCAGTACTTC	CASSPRDNYEQYF
TRBD1	TRBV29-1	NA	TRBJ1-1	TGCAGCGTGGGATCGACAGGGGGGATAAACACTGAAGCTTTCTTT	CSVGSTGGINTEAFF
NA	TRBV5-1	few	TRBJ1-5	TGCGCCAGCAGCCCCGGGCCCCCGAGCCAGCCCCAGCATTTT	CASSPGPPSQPQHF
TRBD1	TRBV7-9	NA	TRBJ2-4	TGTGCCAGCAGCTCGACAGGGAACATTCAGTACTTC	CASSSTGNIQYF
TRBD1	TRBV28	many	TRBJ2-7	TGTGCCAGCAGCTTGACAGGGTCGGTATACGAGCAGTACTTC	CASSLTGSVYEQYF
NA	TRBV20-1	many	TRBJ2-1	TGCAGTGCTCCCACCCAGGGGCGCTCCTACAATGAGCAGTTCTTC	CSAPTQGRSYNEQFF
NA	TRBV9	few	TRBJ2-1	TGTGCCAGCAGTTCAACTAGTTCCAACCACAATGAGCAGTTCTTC	CASSSTSSNHNEQFF
NA	TRBV28	many	TRBJ2-5	TGTGCCAGCAGTCCCTCCCCTGGGCGGGAGACCCAGTACTTC	CASSPSPGRETQYF
NA	TRBV5-5	NA	TRBJ1-5	TGTGCCAGCAGCTTGGGGGGTTCGTTTCAGCCCCAGCATTTT	CASSLGGSFQPQHF
TRBD1	TRBV6-2/TRBV6-3	many	TRBJ2-7	TGTGCCAGCCGACCGACAGGGAGCACCTACGAGCAGTACTTC	CASRPTGSTYEQYF
NA	TRBV6-1	few	TRBJ1-3	TGTGCCAGCAGTACCACAGGGACTGGAAACACCATATATTTT	CASSTTGTGNTIYF
NA	TRBV20-1	NA	TRBJ1-3	TGCAGTGCTAGAGATTCCCGGGCCTCTGGAAACACCATATATTTT	CSARDSRASGNTIYF
NA	TRBV5-1	NA	TRBJ2-5	TGCGCCAGCAGCTTGGCCTTGACTTCAGACGCCCGGGAGACCCAGTACTTC	CASSLALTSDARETQYF
NA	TRBV2	NA	TRBJ1-5	TGTGCCAGCAGTGAATACGGGACTCTTAGCAATCAGCCCCAGCATTTT	CASSEYGTLSNQPQHF